A selection of T cell receptor beta chains follows, all from one sample in a study of beta chain features in type 1 diabetes. The assay was immunoSEQ multiplex PCR, and TCRdb's table has in-frame clones only and misses some. The table lists around 600,000 clones, around 12% of them singletons. The sample consisted of naive CD4+ T cells from blood. The source of these receptors is a man aged 25 to 40 with type 1 diabetes. CDR3s include the opening cysteine and the closing phenylalanine or tryptophan.

v_call | cdr3_aa
TRBV5-1 | CASKGSYNEQFF
TRBV5-4 | CASSHTGQPYGYTF
TRBV28 | CASSLRQAYSNQPQHF
TRBV7-3 | CASSSQGDTEAFF
TRBV2 | CASGQGQMNTEAFF
TRBV5-6 | CASSLVGQSPNNDQFF
TRBV4-2 | CASSPSRDREKLFF
TRBV27 | CASRHQGQETQYF
TRBV29-1 | CSVEDLGRTSGNTIYF
TRBV5-1 | CASSYSSQGPRNEQFF
TRBV19 | CASSITGEAYEQYF
TRBV18 | CASSGYSDTGELFF
TRBV5-4 | CASSSFFGEGHEQFF
TRBV7-3 | CASSPPPSGDHNEQFF
TRBV18 | CASSPGDRDRETQYF
TRBV19 | CASKLQLSSYEQYF
TRBV7-2 | CASSSLDGSYEQYF
TRBV7-9 | CASSLFEVGLGGTQYF